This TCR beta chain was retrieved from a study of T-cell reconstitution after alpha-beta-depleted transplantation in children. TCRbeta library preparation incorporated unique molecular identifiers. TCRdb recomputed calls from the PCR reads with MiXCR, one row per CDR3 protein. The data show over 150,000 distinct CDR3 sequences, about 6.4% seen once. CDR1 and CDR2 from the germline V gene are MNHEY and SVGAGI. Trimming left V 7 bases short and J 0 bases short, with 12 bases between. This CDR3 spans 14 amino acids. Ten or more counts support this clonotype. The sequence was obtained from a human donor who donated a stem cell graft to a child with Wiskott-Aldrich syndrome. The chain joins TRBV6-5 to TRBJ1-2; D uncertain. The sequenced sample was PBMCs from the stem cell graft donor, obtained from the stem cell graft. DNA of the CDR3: TGTGCCAGCAAAAAATCGGCAACTAACTATGGCTACACCTTC. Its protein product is CASKKSATNYGYTF.